Listed below are T cell receptor beta chains from one sample, sequenced in a study of technical replicates of blood from several donors. TCRdb's table, derived via immunoSEQ multiplex PCR, lists solely in-frame clones and lacks some. Among almost 65,000 clones, approximately 86% were seen once, and the ten largest hold 5.1%. Sequenced input: PBMCs. These receptors were taken from a human donor in good health. Some clones in this sample may be carry-over from other donors' samples. Both conserved end residues are part of each CDR3. A D gene is named only where the DNA matches it firmly. The size entry is marked missing in some rows and otherwise reads once, few, many or a size class.

clone_size: -
j_call: TRBJ2-4
d_call: TRBD2
v_call: TRBV4-2
cdr3_aa: CASSQDRASGGDIQYF
cdr3_nt: TGTGCCAGCAGCCAAGATCGGGCTAGCGGGGGGGACATTCAGTACTTC

clone_size: -
j_call: TRBJ2-4
d_call: TRBD2
v_call: TRBV7-9
cdr3_aa: CASSLIGGALNIQYF
cdr3_nt: TGTGCCAGCAGCTTAATCGGGGGGGCTTTAAACATTCAGTACTTC

clone_size: -
j_call: TRBJ2-4
d_call: -
v_call: TRBV27
cdr3_aa: CASALRGTAKNIQYF
cdr3_nt: TGTGCCAGCGCACTCCGGGGAACAGCCAAAAACATTCAGTACTTC

clone_size: -
j_call: TRBJ2-7
d_call: TRBD1
v_call: TRBV5-1
cdr3_aa: CASSYNAGTGGTSYEQYF
cdr3_nt: TGCGCCAGCAGCTACAACGCCGGGACAGGGGGGACCTCCTACGAGCAGTACTTC

clone_size: -
j_call: TRBJ1-3
d_call: -
v_call: TRBV5-4
cdr3_aa: CASSPTRGGSGNTIYF
cdr3_nt: TGTGCCAGCAGCCCCACGCGAGGGGGTTCTGGAAACACCATATATTTT

clone_size: few
j_call: TRBJ2-2
d_call: -
v_call: TRBV18
cdr3_aa: CASSPQGGLRVGGELFF
cdr3_nt: TGTGCCAGCTCACCACAGGGAGGATTGAGAGTTGGCGGGGAGCTGTTTTTT

clone_size: -
j_call: TRBJ2-7
d_call: TRBD2
v_call: TRBV11-2
cdr3_aa: CASSLDTGTSGRSYEQYF
cdr3_nt: TGTGCCAGCAGCTTAGATACTGGGACTAGCGGGAGATCCTACGAGCAGTACTTC

clone_size: -
j_call: TRBJ2-7
d_call: -
v_call: TRBV6-1
cdr3_aa: CASSGGQSSSYEQYF
cdr3_nt: TGTGCCAGCAGTGGAGGACAGAGTAGTTCCTACGAGCAGTACTTC

clone_size: once
j_call: TRBJ2-3
d_call: TRBD2
v_call: TRBV6-1
cdr3_aa: CASRTSGLRTDTQYF
cdr3_nt: TGTGCCAGCAGGACTAGCGGGTTACGCACAGATACGCAGTATTTT

clone_size: few
j_call: TRBJ1-2
d_call: -
v_call: TRBV7-8
cdr3_aa: CASSLAPDRINYGYTF
cdr3_nt: TGTGCCAGCAGCTTAGCGCCGGACAGAATAAACTATGGCTACACCTTC

clone_size: -
j_call: TRBJ1-5
d_call: -
v_call: TRBV4-1
cdr3_aa: CASSQAHGGGTGPQHF
cdr3_nt: TGCGCCAGCAGCCAAGCCCATGGGGGGGGGACCGGGCCCCAGCATTTT

clone_size: -
j_call: TRBJ2-4
d_call: -
v_call: TRBV5-4
cdr3_aa: CASSSRDSAKNIQYF
cdr3_nt: TGTGCCAGCAGCTCCAGGGACTCAGCCAAAAACATTCAGTACTTC

clone_size: once
j_call: TRBJ2-4
d_call: -
v_call: TRBV6-5
cdr3_aa: CASSPSLAKNIQYF
cdr3_nt: TGTGCCAGCAGCCCAAGCTTAGCCAAAAACATTCAGTACTTC

clone_size: -
j_call: TRBJ2-7
d_call: -
v_call: TRBV4-2
cdr3_aa: CASSQGGETSYEQYF
cdr3_nt: TGTGCCAGCAGCCAAGGCGGGGAAACCTCCTACGAGCAGTACTTC

clone_size: -
j_call: TRBJ2-1
d_call: TRBD2
v_call: TRBV28
cdr3_aa: CASSLWTSGTSYNEQFF
cdr3_nt: TGTGCCAGCAGTTTGTGGACTAGCGGGACATCCTACAATGAGCAGTTCTTC

clone_size: -
j_call: TRBJ2-1
d_call: TRBD2
v_call: TRBV5-4
cdr3_aa: CASSVVAGPYNEQFF
cdr3_nt: TGTGCCAGCAGCGTCGTAGCGGGGCCCTACAATGAGCAGTTCTTC

clone_size: -
j_call: TRBJ2-1
d_call: -
v_call: TRBV6-6
cdr3_aa: CASFGSAHQFF
cdr3_nt: TGTGCCAGCTTTGGGAGCGCGCACCAGTTCTTC

clone_size: -
j_call: TRBJ2-7
d_call: -
v_call: TRBV6-5
cdr3_aa: CASSYDSGSYEQYF
cdr3_nt: TGTGCCAGCAGTTACGACTCGGGCTCCTACGAGCAGTACTTC

clone_size: -
j_call: TRBJ2-4
d_call: -
v_call: TRBV5-6
cdr3_aa: CASSHRDIQYF
cdr3_nt: TGTGCCAGCAGCCACAGAGACATTCAGTACTTC

clone_size: -
j_call: TRBJ2-4
d_call: -
v_call: TRBV4-3
cdr3_aa: CASSQVGTGDIAKNIQYF
cdr3_nt: TGCGCCAGCAGCCAAGTAGGGACTGGGGATATAGCCAAAAACATTCAGTACTTC

clone_size: -
j_call: TRBJ1-3
d_call: -
v_call: TRBV6-5
cdr3_aa: CASSPGGNTIYF
cdr3_nt: TGTGCCAGCAGCCCAGGGGGAAACACCATATATTTT

clone_size: -
j_call: TRBJ1-2
d_call: -
v_call: TRBV2
cdr3_aa: CASRVDKNYGYTF
cdr3_nt: TGTGCCAGCAGGGTCGACAAAAACTATGGCTACACCTTC

clone_size: -
j_call: TRBJ1-1
d_call: TRBD1
v_call: TRBV5-5
cdr3_aa: CASSKPGTGGARAEAFF
cdr3_nt: TGTGCCAGCAGCAAACCCGGGACAGGGGGCGCCAGGGCTGAAGCTTTCTTT

clone_size: -
j_call: TRBJ2-3
d_call: TRBD2
v_call: TRBV7-9
cdr3_aa: CASSQTSGGVADTQYF
cdr3_nt: TGTGCCAGCAGCCAGACTAGCGGGGGGGTGGCAGATACGCAGTATTTT

clone_size: once
j_call: TRBJ2-5
d_call: TRBD2
v_call: TRBV30
cdr3_aa: CAWTREGGTQYF
cdr3_nt: TGTGCCTGGACACGGGAGGGCGGGACCCAGTACTTC

clone_size: once
j_call: TRBJ1-1
d_call: -
v_call: TRBV27
cdr3_aa: CASSRGTLNTEAFF
cdr3_nt: TGTGCCAGCAGCCGTGGTACACTGAACACTGAAGCTTTCTTT

clone_size: -
j_call: TRBJ1-6
d_call: TRBD1
v_call: TRBV7-9
cdr3_aa: CASSTEGAKNSPLHF
cdr3_nt: TGTGCCAGCAGCACAGAGGGGGCCAAGAATTCACCCCTCCACTTT

clone_size: -
j_call: TRBJ2-5
d_call: -
v_call: TRBV4-2
cdr3_aa: CASSQAPKETQYF
cdr3_nt: TGTGCCAGCAGCCAAGCGCCTAAAGAGACCCAGTACTTC

clone_size: once
j_call: TRBJ1-2
d_call: -
v_call: TRBV29-1
cdr3_aa: CSCYDSYYGYTF
cdr3_nt: TGCAGCTGCTATGACAGCTACTATGGCTACACCTTC

clone_size: -
j_call: TRBJ2-2
d_call: TRBD2
v_call: TRBV13
cdr3_aa: CASSPDGGTETGELFF
cdr3_nt: TGTGCCAGCAGCCCAGACGGGGGGACTGAAACCGGGGAGCTGTTTTTT

clone_size: -
j_call: TRBJ2-7
d_call: -
v_call: TRBV7-6
cdr3_aa: CASSPGTYYEQYF
cdr3_nt: TGTGCCAGCAGCCCGGGGACTTACTACGAGCAGTACTTC

clone_size: -
j_call: TRBJ2-2
d_call: TRBD2
v_call: TRBV7-3
cdr3_aa: CASSPRTSSTGELFF
cdr3_nt: TGTGCCAGCAGCCCAAGGACTAGTAGTACCGGGGAGCTGTTTTTT

clone_size: -
j_call: TRBJ1-3
d_call: TRBD1
v_call: TRBV5-1
cdr3_aa: CASSGGQDSGNTIYF
cdr3_nt: TGCGCCAGCAGCGGGGGACAGGACTCTGGAAACACCATATATTTT

clone_size: few
j_call: TRBJ1-2
d_call: -
v_call: TRBV18
cdr3_aa: CASSLLRQDVPYGYTF
cdr3_nt: TGTGCCAGCTCACTCCTAAGACAGGACGTGCCCTACGGCTACACCTTC

clone_size: -
j_call: TRBJ2-3
d_call: -
v_call: TRBV6-1
cdr3_aa: CASSQDPTGTDTQYF
cdr3_nt: TGTGCCAGCAGTCAAGACCCGACAGGCACAGATACGCAGTATTTT

clone_size: -
j_call: TRBJ1-1
d_call: -
v_call: TRBV9
cdr3_aa: CASSLRGNTEAFF
cdr3_nt: TGTGCCAGCAGCCTCAGGGGTAACACTGAAGCTTTCTTT

clone_size: -
j_call: TRBJ2-1
d_call: TRBD1
v_call: TRBV6-5
cdr3_aa: CASSRGTGIVDEQFF
cdr3_nt: TGTGCCAGCAGCCGGGGGACAGGAATTGTCGATGAGCAGTTCTTC

clone_size: -
j_call: TRBJ2-7
d_call: -
v_call: TRBV30
cdr3_aa: CAWSVTNFVLEAYEQYF
cdr3_nt: TGTGCCTGGAGTGTAACGAATTTTGTTTTAGAAGCCTACGAGCAGTACTTC

clone_size: -
j_call: TRBJ2-1
d_call: TRBD2
v_call: TRBV19
cdr3_aa: CASSIRGDRYNEQFF
cdr3_nt: TGTGCCAGTAGTATACGGGGGGACCGTTACAATGAGCAGTTCTTC

clone_size: once
j_call: TRBJ2-3
d_call: -
v_call: TRBV9
cdr3_aa: CASSVEGRAADTQYF
cdr3_nt: TGTGCCAGCAGCGTAGAGGGCAGGGCGGCAGATACGCAGTATTTT

clone_size: -
j_call: TRBJ2-7
d_call: -
v_call: TRBV7-9
cdr3_aa: CASSLAPLAPEQYF
cdr3_nt: TGTGCTAGCAGCTTAGCCCCCCTAGCTCCGGAGCAGTACTTC

clone_size: -
j_call: TRBJ1-6
d_call: -
v_call: TRBV6-5
cdr3_aa: CASSQTPVLQPLHF
cdr3_nt: TGTGCCAGCAGTCAAACTCCGGTCCTTCAACCCCTCCACTTT

clone_size: -
j_call: TRBJ2-1
d_call: TRBD2
v_call: TRBV6-6
cdr3_aa: CASSPFGLAGNNEQFF
cdr3_nt: TGTGCCAGCAGCCCCTTCGGACTAGCGGGAAATAATGAGCAGTTCTTC

clone_size: -
j_call: TRBJ2-1
d_call: TRBD2
v_call: TRBV4-3
cdr3_aa: CASSQELPPTGTSLDEQFF
cdr3_nt: TGCGCCAGCAGCCAAGAGCTACCACCGACCGGGACTAGCTTAGATGAGCAGTTCTTC

clone_size: -
j_call: TRBJ2-7
d_call: -
v_call: TRBV21-1
cdr3_aa: CASSKDRVHEQYF
cdr3_nt: TGTGCCAGCAGCAAGGACAGGGTTCACGAGCAGTACTTC

clone_size: -
j_call: TRBJ2-1
d_call: -
v_call: TRBV5-4
cdr3_aa: CASSRAGTFSYNEQFF
cdr3_nt: TGTGCCAGCAGCAGAGCCGGGACTTTTTCCTACAATGAGCAGTTCTTC

clone_size: -
j_call: TRBJ1-2
d_call: TRBD1
v_call: TRBV28
cdr3_aa: CASLIPGQGFFGYTF
cdr3_nt: TGTGCCAGCCTTATTCCGGGACAGGGTTTCTTTGGCTACACCTTC

clone_size: -
j_call: TRBJ2-2
d_call: -
v_call: TRBV7-3
cdr3_aa: CASSLNSNTGELFF
cdr3_nt: TGTGCCAGCAGCTTAAACTCGAACACCGGGGAGCTGTTTTTT

clone_size: -
j_call: TRBJ2-2
d_call: TRBD2
v_call: TRBV7-8
cdr3_aa: CASNIAAGGNTGELFF
cdr3_nt: TGTGCCTCGAACATCGCAGCGGGGGGTAACACCGGGGAGCTGTTTTTT

clone_size: -
j_call: TRBJ2-5
d_call: -
v_call: TRBV7-3
cdr3_aa: CASSRSGQETQYF
cdr3_nt: TGTGCCAGCAGCCGTAGCGGCCAAGAGACCCAGTACTTC

clone_size: -
j_call: TRBJ2-5
d_call: TRBD1
v_call: TRBV15
cdr3_aa: CATSSDQGAETQYF
cdr3_nt: TGTGCCACCAGCAGCGACCAGGGGGCGGAGACCCAGTACTTC

clone_size: -
j_call: TRBJ2-7
d_call: -
v_call: TRBV11-2
cdr3_aa: CASSLPGSGSYEQYF
cdr3_nt: TGTGCCAGCAGCCTTCCGGGTAGCGGTTCCTACGAGCAGTACTTC

clone_size: -
j_call: TRBJ1-1
d_call: -
v_call: TRBV12-5
cdr3_aa: CASTSTGSTEAFF
cdr3_nt: TGTGCTAGCACCTCGACAGGATCCACTGAAGCTTTCTTT

clone_size: -
j_call: TRBJ1-5
d_call: -
v_call: TRBV19
cdr3_aa: CASSIARGSRPQHF
cdr3_nt: TGTGCCAGTAGTATAGCTCGGGGGTCGCGGCCCCAGCATTTT

clone_size: once
j_call: TRBJ2-7
d_call: -
v_call: TRBV30
cdr3_aa: CAWSDSYEQYF
cdr3_nt: TGTGCCTGGAGCGACAGCTACGAGCAGTACTTC

clone_size: -
j_call: TRBJ2-1
d_call: TRBD2
v_call: TRBV12-5
cdr3_aa: CASGLGTSGNNEQFF
cdr3_nt: TGTGCTAGTGGTCTGGGGACTAGCGGGAACAATGAGCAGTTCTTC

clone_size: -
j_call: TRBJ2-5
d_call: -
v_call: TRBV7-2
cdr3_aa: CASSPRTLRETQYF
cdr3_nt: TGTGCCAGCAGCCCAAGGACACTCCGAGAGACCCAGTACTTC

clone_size: -
j_call: TRBJ2-6
d_call: -
v_call: TRBV5-6
cdr3_aa: CASSFRAGTNVLTF
cdr3_nt: TGTGCCAGCAGCTTCCGTGCGGGGACCAACGTCCTGACTTTC

clone_size: once
j_call: TRBJ1-5
d_call: -
v_call: TRBV6-5
cdr3_aa: CASSYSPGNNQPQHF
cdr3_nt: TGTGCCAGCAGTTACTCACCGGGGAACAATCAGCCCCAGCATTTT

clone_size: -
j_call: TRBJ2-1
d_call: -
v_call: TRBV7-3
cdr3_aa: CASSLTGANNEQFF
cdr3_nt: TGTGCCAGCAGCTTAACGGGGGCCAACAATGAGCAGTTCTTC